This T cell receptor beta chain was identified in a study of T-cell reconstitution after alpha-beta-depleted transplantation in children. Unique molecular identifiers were incorporated into the prepared TCRbeta library. TCRdb re-analysed the PCR reads in MiXCR, keeping a single row per CDR3 protein. The repertoire has hundreds of thousands of distinct CDR3 sequences, about 33% of them found once; the top ten carry 2.4%. This CDR3 has 14 amino acids. Looked up from germline, CDR1 is MNHEY and CDR2 is SMNVEV (reference sequence). V was shortened by 9 bases and J by 4 bases, with 16 bases between the two germline ends.

Source: PBMCs from the stem cell graft donor, taken from the stem cell graft. This TCR came from a human donor who donated a stem cell graft to a child with aplastic anemia. The chain carries TRBV27 and TRBJ1-3, with D tentatively TRBD1 (6 bases). The CDR3: CASPGAVKGNTIYF. As DNA, the CDR3 is TGTGCCAGTCCAGGGGCAGTAAAAGGAAACACCATATATTTT.